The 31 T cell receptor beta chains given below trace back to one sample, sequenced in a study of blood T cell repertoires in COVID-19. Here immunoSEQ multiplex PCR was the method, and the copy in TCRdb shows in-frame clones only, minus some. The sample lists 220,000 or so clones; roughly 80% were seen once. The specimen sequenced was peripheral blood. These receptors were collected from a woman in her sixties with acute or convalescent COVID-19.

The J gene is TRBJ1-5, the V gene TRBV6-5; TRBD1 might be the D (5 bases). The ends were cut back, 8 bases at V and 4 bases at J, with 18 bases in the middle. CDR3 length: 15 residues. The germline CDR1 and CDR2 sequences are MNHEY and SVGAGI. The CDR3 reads CASGRAGMINQPQHF. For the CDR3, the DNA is TGTGCCAGCGGGAGGGCAGGGATGATTAATCAGCCCCAGCATTTT.

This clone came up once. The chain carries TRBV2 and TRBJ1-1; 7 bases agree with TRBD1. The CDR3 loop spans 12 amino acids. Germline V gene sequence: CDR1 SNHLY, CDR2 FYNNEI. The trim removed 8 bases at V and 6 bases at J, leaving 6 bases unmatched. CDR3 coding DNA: TGTGCCAGCGGGACAGACAGCGCTGAAGCTTTCTTT. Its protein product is CASGTDSAEAFF.

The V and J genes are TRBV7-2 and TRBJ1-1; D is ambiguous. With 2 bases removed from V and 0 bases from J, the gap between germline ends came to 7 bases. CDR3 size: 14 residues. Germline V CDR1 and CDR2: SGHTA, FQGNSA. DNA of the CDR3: TGTGCCAGCAGCTTATCAGTGATGAACACTGAAGCTTTCTTT. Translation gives CASSLSVMNTEAFF. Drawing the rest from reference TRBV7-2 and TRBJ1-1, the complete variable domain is GAGVSQSPSNKVTEKGKDVELRCDPISGHTALYWYRQSLGQGLEFLIYFQGNSAPDKSGLPSDRFSAERTGGSVSTLTIQRTQQEDSAVYLCASSLSVMNTEAFFGQGTRLTVV.

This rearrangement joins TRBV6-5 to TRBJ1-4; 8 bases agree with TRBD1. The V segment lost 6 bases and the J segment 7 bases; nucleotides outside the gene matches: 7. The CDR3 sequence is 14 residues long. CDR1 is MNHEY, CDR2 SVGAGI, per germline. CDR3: CASRPRGPGEKLFF. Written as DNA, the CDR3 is TGTGCCAGCAGACCCAGGGGGCCCGGTGAAAAACTGTTTTTT.

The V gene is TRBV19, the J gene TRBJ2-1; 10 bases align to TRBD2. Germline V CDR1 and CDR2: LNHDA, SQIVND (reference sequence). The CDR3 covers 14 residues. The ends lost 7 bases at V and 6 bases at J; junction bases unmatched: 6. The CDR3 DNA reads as TGTGCCAGTATCCGGGTAGCGGGGGGCAATGAGCAGTTCTTC. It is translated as CASIRVAGGNEQFF.

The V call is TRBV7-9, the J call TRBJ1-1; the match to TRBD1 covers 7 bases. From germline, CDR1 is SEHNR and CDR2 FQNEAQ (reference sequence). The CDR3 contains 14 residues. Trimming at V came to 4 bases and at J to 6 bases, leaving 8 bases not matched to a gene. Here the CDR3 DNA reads TGTGCCAGCAGCTATAGACAGGGAACTTCTGAAGCTTTCTTT. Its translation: CASSYRQGTSEAFF.

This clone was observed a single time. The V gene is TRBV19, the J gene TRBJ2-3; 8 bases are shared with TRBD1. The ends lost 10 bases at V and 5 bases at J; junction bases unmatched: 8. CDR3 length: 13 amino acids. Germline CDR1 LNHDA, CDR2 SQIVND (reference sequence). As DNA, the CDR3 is TGTGCCACCGGACAGGGAGGTGGAGATACGCAGTATTTT. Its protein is CATGQGGGDTQYF. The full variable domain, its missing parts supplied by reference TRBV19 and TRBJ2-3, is DGGITQSPKYLFRKEGQNVTLSCEQNLNHDAMYWYRQDPGQGLRLIYYSQIVNDFQKGDIAEGYSVSREKKESFPLTVTSAQKNPTAFYLCATGQGGGDTQYFGPGTRLTVL.

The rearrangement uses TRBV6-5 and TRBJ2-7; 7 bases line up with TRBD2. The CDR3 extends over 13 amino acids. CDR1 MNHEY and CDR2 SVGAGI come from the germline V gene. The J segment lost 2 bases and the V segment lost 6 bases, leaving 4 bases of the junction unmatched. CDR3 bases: TGTGCCAGCAGGGGGGGGGTACCCTACGAGCAGTACTTC. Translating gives CASRGGVPYEQYF.

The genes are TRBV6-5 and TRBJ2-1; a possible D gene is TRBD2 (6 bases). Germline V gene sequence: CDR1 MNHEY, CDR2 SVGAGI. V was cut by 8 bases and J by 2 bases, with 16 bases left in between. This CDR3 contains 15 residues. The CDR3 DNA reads TGTGCCAGCCAGTCCGGGGACTGGACCTACAATGAGCAGTTCTTC. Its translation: CASQSGDWTYNEQFF.

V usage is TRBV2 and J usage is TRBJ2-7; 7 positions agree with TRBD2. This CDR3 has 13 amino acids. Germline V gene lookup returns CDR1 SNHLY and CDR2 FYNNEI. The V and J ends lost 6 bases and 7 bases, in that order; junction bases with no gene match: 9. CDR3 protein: CASRFDQAGEQYF. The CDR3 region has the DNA TGTGCCAGCAGGTTTGACCAAGCGGGGGAGCAGTACTTC.

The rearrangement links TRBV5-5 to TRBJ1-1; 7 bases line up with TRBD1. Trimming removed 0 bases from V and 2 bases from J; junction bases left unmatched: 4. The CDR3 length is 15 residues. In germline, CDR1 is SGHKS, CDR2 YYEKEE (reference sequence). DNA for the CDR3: TGTGCCAGCAGCTTGGACAGGGGAGTAAACACTGAAGCTTTCTTT. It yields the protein CASSLDRGVNTEAFF.

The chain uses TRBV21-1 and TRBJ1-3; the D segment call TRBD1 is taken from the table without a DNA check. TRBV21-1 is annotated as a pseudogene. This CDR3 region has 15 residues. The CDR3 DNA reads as TGTGCCAGCAGCAAAGACGCAGGGGCTGGAAACACCATATATTTT. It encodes CASSKDAGAGNTIYF.

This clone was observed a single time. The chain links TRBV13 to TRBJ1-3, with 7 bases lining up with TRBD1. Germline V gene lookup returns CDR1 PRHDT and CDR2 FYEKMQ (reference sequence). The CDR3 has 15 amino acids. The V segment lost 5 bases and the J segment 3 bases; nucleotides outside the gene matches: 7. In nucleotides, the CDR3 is TGTGCCAGCAGCCGCGGACGGGACAGTGGAAACACCATATATTTT. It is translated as CASSRGRDSGNTIYF.

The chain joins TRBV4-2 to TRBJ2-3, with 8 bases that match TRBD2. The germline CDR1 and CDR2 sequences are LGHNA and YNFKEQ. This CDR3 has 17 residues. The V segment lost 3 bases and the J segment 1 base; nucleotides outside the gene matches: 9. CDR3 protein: CASSQPSGGVRTDTQYF. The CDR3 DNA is TGTGCCAGCAGCCAGCCAAGCGGGGGAGTCCGCACAGATACGCAGTATTTT.

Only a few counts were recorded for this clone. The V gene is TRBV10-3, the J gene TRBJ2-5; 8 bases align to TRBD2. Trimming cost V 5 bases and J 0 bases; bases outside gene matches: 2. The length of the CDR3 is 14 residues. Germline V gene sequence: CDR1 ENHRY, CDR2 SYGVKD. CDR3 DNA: TGTGCCATCAGTAAAGCGGGGGACCAAGAGACCCAGTACTTC. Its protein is CAISKAGDQETQYF.

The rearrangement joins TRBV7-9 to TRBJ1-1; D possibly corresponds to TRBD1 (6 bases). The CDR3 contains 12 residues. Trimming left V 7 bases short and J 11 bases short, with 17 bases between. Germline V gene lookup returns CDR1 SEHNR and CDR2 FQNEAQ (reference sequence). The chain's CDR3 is CASTTSGGTAFF. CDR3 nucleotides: TGTGCCAGCACCACGTCGGGGGGCACGGCTTTCTTT.

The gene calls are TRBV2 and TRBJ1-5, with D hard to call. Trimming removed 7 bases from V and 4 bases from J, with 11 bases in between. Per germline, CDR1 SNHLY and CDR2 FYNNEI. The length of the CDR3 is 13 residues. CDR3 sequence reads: CASTAEQNQPQHF. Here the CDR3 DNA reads TGTGCCAGCACAGCGGAACAGAATCAGCCCCAGCATTTT.

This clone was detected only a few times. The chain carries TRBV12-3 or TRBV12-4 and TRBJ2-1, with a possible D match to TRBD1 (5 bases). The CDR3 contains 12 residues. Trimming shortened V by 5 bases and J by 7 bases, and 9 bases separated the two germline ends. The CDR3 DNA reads TGTGCCAGCAGTCTCAGGGTAAATGAGCAGTTCTTC. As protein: CASSLRVNEQFF.

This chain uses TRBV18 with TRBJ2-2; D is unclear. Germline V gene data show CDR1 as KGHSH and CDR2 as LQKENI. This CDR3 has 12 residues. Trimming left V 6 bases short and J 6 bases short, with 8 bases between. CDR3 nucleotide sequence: TGTGCCAGCTCCCCTTCGGCCGGGGAGCTGTTTTTT. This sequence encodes CASSPSAGELFF.

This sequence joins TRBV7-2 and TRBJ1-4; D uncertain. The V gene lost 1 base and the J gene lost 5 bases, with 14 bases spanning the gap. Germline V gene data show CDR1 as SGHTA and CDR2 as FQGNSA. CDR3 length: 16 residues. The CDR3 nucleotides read TGTGCCAGCAGCTTAGGGGTCAGGTCTCCCAATGAAAAACTGTTTTTT. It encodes CASSLGVRSPNEKLFF. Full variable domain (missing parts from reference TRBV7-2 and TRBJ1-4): GAGVSQSPSNKVTEKGKDVELRCDPISGHTALYWYRQSLGQGLEFLIYFQGNSAPDKSGLPSDRFSAERTGGSVSTLTIQRTQQEDSAVYLCASSLGVRSPNEKLFFGSGTQLSVL.

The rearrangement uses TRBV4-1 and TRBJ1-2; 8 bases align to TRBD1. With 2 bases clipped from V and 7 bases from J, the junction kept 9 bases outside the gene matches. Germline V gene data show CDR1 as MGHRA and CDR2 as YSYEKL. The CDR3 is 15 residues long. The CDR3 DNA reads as TGCGCCAGCAGCCAAACCACAGGACAGGGTGGTGGCTACACCTTC. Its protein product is CASSQTTGQGGGYTF.

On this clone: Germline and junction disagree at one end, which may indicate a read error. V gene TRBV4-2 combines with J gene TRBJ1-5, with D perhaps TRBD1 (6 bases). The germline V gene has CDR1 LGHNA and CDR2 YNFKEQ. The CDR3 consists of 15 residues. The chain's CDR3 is CASSRGTHSHQPQHF. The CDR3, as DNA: TGTGCCAGCAGCCGGGGGACACATAGCCATCAGCCCCAGCATTTT.

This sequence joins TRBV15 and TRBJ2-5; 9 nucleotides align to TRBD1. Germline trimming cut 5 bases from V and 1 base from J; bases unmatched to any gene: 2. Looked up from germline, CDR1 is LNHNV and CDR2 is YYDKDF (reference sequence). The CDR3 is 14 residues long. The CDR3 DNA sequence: TGTGCCACCAGCGGGGGACAGGGCCAAGAGACCCAGTACTTC. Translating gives CATSGGQGQETQYF.

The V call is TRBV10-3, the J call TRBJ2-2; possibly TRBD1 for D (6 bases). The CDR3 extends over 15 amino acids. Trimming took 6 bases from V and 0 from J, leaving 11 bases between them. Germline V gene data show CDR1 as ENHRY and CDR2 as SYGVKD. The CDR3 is CAIRWTEANTGELFF. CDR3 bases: TGTGCCATCAGGTGGACAGAAGCGAACACCGGGGAGCTGTTTTTT.

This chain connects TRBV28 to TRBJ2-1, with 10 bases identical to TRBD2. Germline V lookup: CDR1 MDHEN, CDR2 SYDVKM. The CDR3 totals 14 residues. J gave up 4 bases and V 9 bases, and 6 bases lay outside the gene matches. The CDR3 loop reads CASVLAGVYNEQFF. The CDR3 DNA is TGTGCCAGTGTCCTAGCGGGGGTATACAATGAGCAGTTCTTC.

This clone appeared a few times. This CDR3 reads CASSVNRGVSNEKLFF. CDR3 DNA: TGTGCCAGCAGCGTGAACCGGGGGGTTTCAAATGAAAAACTGTTTTTT. The chain links TRBV7-9 to TRBJ1-4, with D tentatively TRBD1 (5 bases). The length of the CDR3 is 16 residues. Trimming shortened V by 5 bases and J by 5 bases, and 18 bases separated the two germline ends. Per germline, CDR1 SEHNR and CDR2 FQNEAQ (reference sequence).

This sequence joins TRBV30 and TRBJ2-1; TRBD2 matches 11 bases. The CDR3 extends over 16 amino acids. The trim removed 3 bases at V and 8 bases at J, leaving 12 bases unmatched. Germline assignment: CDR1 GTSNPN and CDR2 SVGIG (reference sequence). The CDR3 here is CAWSPSSLAGVDEQFF. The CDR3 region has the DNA TGTGCCTGGAGCCCGTCCTCACTAGCGGGGGTCGATGAGCAGTTCTTC.

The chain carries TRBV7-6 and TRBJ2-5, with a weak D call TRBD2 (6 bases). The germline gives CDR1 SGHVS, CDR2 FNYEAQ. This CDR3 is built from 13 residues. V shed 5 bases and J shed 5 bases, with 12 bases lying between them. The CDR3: CASSPGAGETQYF. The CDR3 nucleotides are TGTGCCAGCAGCCCAGGCGCGGGGGAGACCCAGTACTTC.

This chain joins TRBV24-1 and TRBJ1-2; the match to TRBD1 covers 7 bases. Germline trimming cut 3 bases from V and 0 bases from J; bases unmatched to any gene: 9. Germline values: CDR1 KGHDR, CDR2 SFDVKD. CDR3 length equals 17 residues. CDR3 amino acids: CATSDPGQIRTNYGYTF. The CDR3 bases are TGTGCCACCAGTGATCCGGGACAGATAAGAACTAACTATGGCTACACCTTC.

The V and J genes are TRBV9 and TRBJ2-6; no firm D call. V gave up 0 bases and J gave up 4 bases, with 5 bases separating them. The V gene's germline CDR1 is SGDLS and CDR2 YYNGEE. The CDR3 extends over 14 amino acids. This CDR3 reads CASSVAPGANVLTF. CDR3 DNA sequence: TGTGCCAGCAGCGTAGCTCCGGGGGCCAACGTCCTGACTTTC.

CDR3 sequence: CASSPSLRDRVFVGYTF. In nucleotides, the CDR3 is TGTGCCAGCAGCCCTTCGCTCCGGGACAGGGTTTTTGTTGGCTACACCTTC. The chain uses TRBV9 and TRBJ1-2; 9 bases fit TRBD1. The CDR3 is 17 amino acids. Trimming at V came to 4 bases and at J to 7 bases, leaving 17 bases not matched to a gene. Germline values: CDR1 SGDLS, CDR2 YYNGEE.